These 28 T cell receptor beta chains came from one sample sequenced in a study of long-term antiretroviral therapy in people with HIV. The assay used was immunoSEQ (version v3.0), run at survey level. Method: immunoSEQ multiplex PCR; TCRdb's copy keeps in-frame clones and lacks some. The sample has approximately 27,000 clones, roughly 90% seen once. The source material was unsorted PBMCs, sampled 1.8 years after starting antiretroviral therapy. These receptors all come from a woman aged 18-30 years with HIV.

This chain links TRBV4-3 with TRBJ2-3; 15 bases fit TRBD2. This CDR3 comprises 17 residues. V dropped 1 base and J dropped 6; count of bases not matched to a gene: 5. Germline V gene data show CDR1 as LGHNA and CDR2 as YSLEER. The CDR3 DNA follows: TGCGCCAGCAGCCAAGTGTCGGGACTAGCGGGAGGCGATACGCAGTATTTT. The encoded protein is CASSQVSGLAGGDTQYF.

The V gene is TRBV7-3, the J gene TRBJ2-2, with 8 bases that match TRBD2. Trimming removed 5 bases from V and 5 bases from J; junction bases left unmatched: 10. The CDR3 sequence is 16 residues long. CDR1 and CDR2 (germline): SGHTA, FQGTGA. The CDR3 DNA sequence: TGTGCCAGCAGCCCCCAAGCGGGAGAGGTTACCGGGGAGCTGTTTTTT. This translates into CASSPQAGEVTGELFF.

CDR3 sequence: CASSLGSRAEAFF. CDR3 coding DNA: TGTGCCAGCAGCTTAGGGTCCAGGGCTGAAGCTTTCTTT. This rearrangement joins TRBV7-6 to TRBJ1-1; possible D gene TRBD1, 5 bases. CDR3 size: 13 residues. V lost 1 base to trimming and J lost 6 bases, with 9 bases between them. The V gene's germline CDR1 is SGHVS and CDR2 FNYEAQ.

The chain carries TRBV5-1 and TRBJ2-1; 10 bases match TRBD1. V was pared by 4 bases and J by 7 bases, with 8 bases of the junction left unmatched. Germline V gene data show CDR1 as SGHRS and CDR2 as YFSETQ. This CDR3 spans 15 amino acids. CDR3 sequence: CASSLSGTGANEQFF. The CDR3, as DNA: TGCGCCAGCAGCCTGAGTGGGACAGGGGCAAATGAGCAGTTCTTC.

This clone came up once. CDR3 in amino acids: CASSLADSSVEQFF. DNA of the CDR3: TGTGCCAGCAGCTTAGCGGATTCTAGCGTTGAGCAGTTCTTC. The V and J genes are TRBV11-2 and TRBJ2-1, with D possibly being TRBD2 (6 bases). Trimming shortened V by 1 base and J by 9 bases, and 13 bases separated the two germline ends. CDR1 is SGHAT, CDR2 FQNNGV, per germline. The CDR3 loop spans 14 amino acids.

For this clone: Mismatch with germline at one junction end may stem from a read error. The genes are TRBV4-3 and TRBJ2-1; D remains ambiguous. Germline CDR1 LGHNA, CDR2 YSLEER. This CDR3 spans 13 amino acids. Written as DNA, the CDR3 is TGCGCCAGCAGCCCTAGTCTAGACAACGAGCAGTTCTTC. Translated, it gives CASSPSLDNEQFF.

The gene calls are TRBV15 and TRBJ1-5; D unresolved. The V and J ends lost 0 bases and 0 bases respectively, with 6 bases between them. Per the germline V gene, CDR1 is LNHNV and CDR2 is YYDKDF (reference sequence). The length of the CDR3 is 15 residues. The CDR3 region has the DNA TGTGCCACCAGCAGAGAAGGGTTTAGCAATCAGCCCCAGCATTTT. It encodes CATSREGFSNQPQHF.

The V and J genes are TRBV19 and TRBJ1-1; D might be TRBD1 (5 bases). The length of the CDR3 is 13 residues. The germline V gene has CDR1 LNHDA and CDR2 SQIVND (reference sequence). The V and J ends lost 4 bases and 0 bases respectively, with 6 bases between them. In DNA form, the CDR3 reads TGTGCCAGTAGTACGACAGTGAACACTGAAGCTTTCTTT. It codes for CASSTTVNTEAFF.

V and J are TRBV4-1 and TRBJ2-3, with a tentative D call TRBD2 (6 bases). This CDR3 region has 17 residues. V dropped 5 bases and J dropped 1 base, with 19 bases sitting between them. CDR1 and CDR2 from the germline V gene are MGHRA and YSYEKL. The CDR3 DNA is TGCGCCAGCAGCGCAGGGACTTCGGCGTACGGCACAGATACGCAGTATTTT. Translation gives CASSAGTSAYGTDTQYF.

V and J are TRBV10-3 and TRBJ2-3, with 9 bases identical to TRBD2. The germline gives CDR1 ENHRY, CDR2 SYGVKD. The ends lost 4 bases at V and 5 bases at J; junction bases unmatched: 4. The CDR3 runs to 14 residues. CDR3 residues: CAISGGRAIDTQYF. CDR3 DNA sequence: TGTGCCATCAGTGGCGGGAGGGCAATAGATACGCAGTATTTT.

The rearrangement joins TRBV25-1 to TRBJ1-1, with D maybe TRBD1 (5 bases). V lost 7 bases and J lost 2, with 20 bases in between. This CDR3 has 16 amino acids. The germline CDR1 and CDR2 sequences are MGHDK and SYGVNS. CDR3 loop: CASTPWGRGDNTEAFF. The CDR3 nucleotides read TGTGCCAGCACCCCATGGGGTAGAGGGGACAACACTGAAGCTTTCTTT.

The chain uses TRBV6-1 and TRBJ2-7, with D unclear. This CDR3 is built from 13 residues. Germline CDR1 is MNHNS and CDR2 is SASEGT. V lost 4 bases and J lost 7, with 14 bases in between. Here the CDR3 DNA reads TGTGCCAGCAGTGGGGCTGGTTTGTGGGAGCAGTACTTC. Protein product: CASSGAGLWEQYF.

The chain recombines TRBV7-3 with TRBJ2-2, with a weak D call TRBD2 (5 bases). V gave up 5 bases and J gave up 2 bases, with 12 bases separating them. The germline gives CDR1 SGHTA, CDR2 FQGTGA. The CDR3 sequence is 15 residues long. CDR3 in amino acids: CASSRIARNTGELFF. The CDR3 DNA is TGTGCCAGCAGCCGGATAGCGCGTAACACCGGGGAGCTGTTTTTT.

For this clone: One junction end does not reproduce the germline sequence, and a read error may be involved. The CDR3 DNA follows: TGTGCCAGCAGCTTAGGACTAGCGGGAGAGGCCCAGTACTTC. This encodes CASSLGLAGEAQYF. The chain combines TRBV7-2 with TRBJ2-5; 12 bases fit TRBD2. There are 14 residues in the CDR3. CDR1 SGHTA and CDR2 FQGNSA come from the germline V gene. The full variable domain, completed using reference TRBV7-2 and TRBJ2-5, is GAGVSQSPSNKVTEKGKDVELRCDPISGHTALYWYRQSLGQGLEFLIYFQGNSAPDKSGLPSDRFSAERTGGSVSTLTIQRTQQEDSAVYLCASSLGLAGEAQYFGPGTRLLVL.

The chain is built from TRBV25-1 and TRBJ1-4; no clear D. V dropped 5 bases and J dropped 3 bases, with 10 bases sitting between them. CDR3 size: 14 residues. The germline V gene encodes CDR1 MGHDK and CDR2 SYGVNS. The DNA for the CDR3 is TGTGCCAGCAGTCGGAGCGGGTCTAATGAAAAACTGTTTTTT. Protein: CASSRSGSNEKLFF.

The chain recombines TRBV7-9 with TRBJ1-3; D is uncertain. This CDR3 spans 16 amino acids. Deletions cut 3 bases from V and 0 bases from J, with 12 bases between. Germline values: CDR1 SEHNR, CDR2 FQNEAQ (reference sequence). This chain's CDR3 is CASSFRGPTSGNTIYF. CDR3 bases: TGTGCCAGCAGCTTCCGTGGCCCCACCTCTGGAAACACCATATATTTT.

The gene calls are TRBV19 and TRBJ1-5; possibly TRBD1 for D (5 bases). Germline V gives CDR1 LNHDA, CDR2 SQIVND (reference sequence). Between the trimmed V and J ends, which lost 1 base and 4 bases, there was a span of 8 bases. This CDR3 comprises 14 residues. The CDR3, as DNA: TGTGCCAGTAGTATAGGACAGCTTAATCAGCCCCAGCATTTT. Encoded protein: CASSIGQLNQPQHF.

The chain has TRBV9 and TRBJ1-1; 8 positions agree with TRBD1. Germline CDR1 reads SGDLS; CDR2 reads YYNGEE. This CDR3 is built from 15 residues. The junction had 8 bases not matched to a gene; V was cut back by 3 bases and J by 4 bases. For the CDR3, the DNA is TGTGCCAGCAGCGAAGATGACAGGGGCGGCACTGAAGCTTTCTTT. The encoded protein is CASSEDDRGGTEAFF.

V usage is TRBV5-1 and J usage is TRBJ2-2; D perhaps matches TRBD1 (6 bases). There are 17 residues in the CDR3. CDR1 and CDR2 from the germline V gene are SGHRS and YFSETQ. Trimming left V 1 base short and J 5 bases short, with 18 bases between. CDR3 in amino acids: CASSLLGTRGGTGELFF. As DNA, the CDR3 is TGCGCCAGCAGCTTGTTAGGGACACGGGGCGGAACCGGGGAGCTGTTTTTT.

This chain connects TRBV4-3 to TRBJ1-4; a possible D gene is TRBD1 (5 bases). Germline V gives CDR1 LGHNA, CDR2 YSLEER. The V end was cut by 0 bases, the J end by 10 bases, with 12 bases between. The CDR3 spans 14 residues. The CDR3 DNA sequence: TGCGCCAGCAGCCAAGAGGGAGGGCAGGGAAAACTGTTTTTT. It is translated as CASSQEGGQGKLFF.

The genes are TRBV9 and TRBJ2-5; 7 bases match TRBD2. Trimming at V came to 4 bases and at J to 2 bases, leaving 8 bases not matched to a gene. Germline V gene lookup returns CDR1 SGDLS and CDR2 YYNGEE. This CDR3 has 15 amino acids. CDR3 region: CASSPRLAVQETQYF. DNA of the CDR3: TGTGCCAGCAGCCCCCGGCTAGCGGTACAAGAGACCCAGTACTTC.

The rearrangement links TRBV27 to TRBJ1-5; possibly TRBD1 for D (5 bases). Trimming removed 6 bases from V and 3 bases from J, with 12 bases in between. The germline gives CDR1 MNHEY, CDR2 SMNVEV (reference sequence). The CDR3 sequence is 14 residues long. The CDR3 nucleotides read TGTGCCAGCAGGGGTCAGGGCTTCAATCAGCCCCAGCATTTT. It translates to CASRGQGFNQPQHF.

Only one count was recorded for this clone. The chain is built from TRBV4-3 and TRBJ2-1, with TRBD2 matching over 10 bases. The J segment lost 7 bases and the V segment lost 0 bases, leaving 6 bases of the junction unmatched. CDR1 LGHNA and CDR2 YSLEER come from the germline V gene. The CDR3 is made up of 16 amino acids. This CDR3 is CASSQDVAGGRNEQFF. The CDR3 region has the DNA TGCGCCAGCAGCCAAGACGTAGCGGGAGGTAGAAATGAGCAGTTCTTC.

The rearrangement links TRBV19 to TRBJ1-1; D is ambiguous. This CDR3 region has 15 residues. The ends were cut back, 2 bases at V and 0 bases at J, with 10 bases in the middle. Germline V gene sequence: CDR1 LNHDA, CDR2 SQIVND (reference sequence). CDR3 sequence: CASSIMSGMNTEAFF. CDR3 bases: TGTGCCAGTAGTATAATGTCAGGAATGAACACTGAAGCTTTCTTT.

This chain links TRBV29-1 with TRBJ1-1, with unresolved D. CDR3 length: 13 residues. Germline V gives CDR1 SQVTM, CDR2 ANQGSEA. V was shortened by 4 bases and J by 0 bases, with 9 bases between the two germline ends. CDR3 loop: CSVGRKMNTEAFF. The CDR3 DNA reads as TGCAGCGTTGGGCGGAAAATGAACACTGAAGCTTTCTTT.

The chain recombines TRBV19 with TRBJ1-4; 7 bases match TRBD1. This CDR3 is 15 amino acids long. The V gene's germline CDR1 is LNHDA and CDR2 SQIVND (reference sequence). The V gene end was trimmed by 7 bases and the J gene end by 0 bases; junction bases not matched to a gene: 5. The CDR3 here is CASTTGLATNEKLFF. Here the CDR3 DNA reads TGTGCCAGTACGACAGGGCTAGCAACTAATGAAAAACTGTTTTTT.

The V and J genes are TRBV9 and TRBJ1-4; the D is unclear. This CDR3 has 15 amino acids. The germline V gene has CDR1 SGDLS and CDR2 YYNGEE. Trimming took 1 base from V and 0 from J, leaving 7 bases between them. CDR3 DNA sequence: TGTGCCAGCAGCGTATTAGGATCAACTAATGAAAAACTGTTTTTT. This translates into CASSVLGSTNEKLFF.

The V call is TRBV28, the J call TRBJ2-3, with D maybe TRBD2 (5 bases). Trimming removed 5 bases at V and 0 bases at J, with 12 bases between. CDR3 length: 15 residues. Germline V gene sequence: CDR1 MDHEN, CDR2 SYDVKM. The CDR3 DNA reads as TGTGCCAGCAGTAAATATGAGGGTAGCACAGATACGCAGTATTTT. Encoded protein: CASSKYEGSTDTQYF.